Given below is one T cell receptor (beta chain) in context. This record comes from a study of follicular helper T cells after annual influenza vaccination. Method: immunoSEQ multiplex PCR; TCRdb's copy keeps in-frame clones and lacks some. The sample gives thousands of clones, around four fifths of which show up once; 3.1% is in the top ten. Time point described: 2014-2015 season, pre-vaccination. Germline CDR1 reads WSHSY; CDR2 reads SAAADI. Trimming removed 2 bases at V and 1 base at J, with 5 bases between. The CDR3 spans 13 residues. Sample: CXCR5+ CD38- circulating T follicular helper cells from blood, taken on the day of influenza vaccination. Sample subset: circulating Tfh, non-naive CD4+CXCR5+PD-1+ (ICOS+CD38+ or ICOS-CD38-). The TCR originated in an adult who received the influenza vaccine. V is TRBV10-2 and J is TRBJ2-5; D not certain. The CDR3 here is CASSEPPQETQYF. The CDR3 DNA reads TGCGCCAGCAGTGAGCCCCCCCAAGAGACCCAGTACTTC.